The T cell receptor (beta chain) under discussion was sequenced for a study of control samples from healthy donors and cancer patients. Method: immunoSEQ multiplex PCR; TCRdb's copy keeps in-frame clones and lacks some. The sample includes about 100,000 clones, 70% to 90% of them seen just once. CDR3 length equals 15 residues. V gave up 0 bases and J gave up 3 bases, with 13 bases separating them. Germline CDR1 is SGDLS and CDR2 is YYNGEE. This chain uses TRBV9 with TRBJ2-7; the D gene is possibly TRBD1 (6 bases). This sequence was found in a man aged 25 to 40 in good health. Sequencing was done on a sample of blood. CDR3 nucleotides: TGTGCCAGCAGCGTAGATGAGGGGACAATCTACGAGCAGTACTTC. Protein sequence: CASSVDEGTIYEQYF.